This TCR beta chain was sequenced during a study of blood T cell repertoires in COVID-19. Overall study: From T cells, B-cell-depleted T cells, or PBMCs came the material, which was cDNA or gDNA.

Cohorts were based on clinical histories the participants reported. The V gene's germline CDR1 is SGDLS and CDR2 YYNGEE. CDR3 length: 19 amino acids. Trimming cost V 4 bases and J 1 base; bases outside gene matches: 13. Authors' methods: Nucleated cell counts were estimated from reference gene primer amplification. Profiling relied on immunoSEQ multiplex PCR, and the TCRdb table lists in-frame clones only, not all of them. V and J calls and clone size follow that table, whereas D and trimming were derived from the DNA. The data hold 60,000 to 80,000 clones, with 65% to 85% observed a single time. The sequence came from a woman in her thirties or forties with acute COVID-19. The J gene is TRBJ2-6, the V gene TRBV9, with 8 bases aligning to TRBD1. The specimen was PBMCs or T cells enriched from blood (not recorded which). The CDR3 reads CASSSPGTGTLSGANVLTF. In DNA form, the CDR3 reads TGTGCCAGCAGCTCACCCGGGACAGGCACTTTATCTGGGGCCAACGTCCTGACTTTC.